These T cell receptor beta chains were read from a single sample in a study of blood T cell repertoires in COVID-19. Libraries were prepared by immunoSEQ multiplex PCR; TCRdb keeps only in-frame clonotypes and omits some of them. In the table there are 320,000 or so clones, roughly 87% of which are singletons. The sample taken for sequencing was PBMCs or T cells enriched from blood (not recorded which). Receptor source: a woman aged 25 to 45 who had recovered from COVID-19. Both conserved end residues are part of each CDR3. D genes are given only for firm matches. Rows give clone size only sometimes, using once, few, many, or a class for an expanded clone.

TRBJ2-4	TRBV7-2	NA	NA	CASSLARSNIQYF	TGTGCCAGCAGCTTAGCGCGGTCGAACATTCAGTACTTC
TRBJ2-4	TRBV11-2	TRBD1	once	CASSLVGQGVKNIQYF	TGTGCCAGCAGCTTAGTAGGCCAGGGGGTCAAAAACATTCAGTACTTC
TRBJ1-6	TRBV3-1/TRBV3-2	NA	few	CASSQGGNNSPLHF	TGTGCCAGCAGCCAAGGAGGGAACAATTCACCCCTCCACTTT
TRBJ1-2	TRBV18	NA	NA	CASSPLLRQDITNYGYTF	TGTGCCAGCTCACCACTCCTCCGTCAGGACATAACTAACTATGGCTACACCTTC
TRBJ1-6	TRBV10-3	TRBD1	once	CAISVSDRDGYSPLHF	TGTGCCATCAGTGTCTCTGACAGGGACGGGTATTCACCCCTCCACTTT
TRBJ2-3	TRBV6-5	NA	NA	CASTPVSYTQYF	TGTGCCAGCACCCCAGTCTCCTATACGCAGTATTTT
TRBJ1-1	TRBV12-5	TRBD1	few	CASADRGIEAFF	TGTGCTAGTGCCGACAGGGGGATTGAAGCTTTCTTT
TRBJ1-1	TRBV11-2	NA	NA	CASRPVGGRAFF	TGTGCCAGCAGGCCAGTCGGGGGGAGGGCTTTCTTT
TRBJ1-6	TRBV10-2	NA	NA	CASRNTNSPLHF	TGCGCCAGCAGAAACACCAATTCACCCCTCCACTTT
TRBJ1-5	TRBV25-1	NA	NA	CASSEVGADQPQHF	TGTGCCAGCAGTGAGGTAGGGGCAGATCAGCCCCAGCATTTT
TRBJ2-1	TRBV9	NA	once	CASSQGTSYNEQFF	TGTGCCAGCAGCCAGGGGACCTCCTACAATGAGCAGTTCTTC
TRBJ2-1	TRBV10-1	TRBD1	NA	CATNRGWGNEQFF	TGCGCCACGAACAGGGGTTGGGGAAATGAGCAGTTCTTC
TRBJ1-2	TRBV5-4	TRBD1	once	CASSVGTDYGYTF	TGTGCCAGCAGCGTCGGGACAGACTATGGCTACACCTTC
TRBJ1-1	TRBV28	NA	NA	CASSFYSENTEAFF	TGTGCCAGCAGTTTTTACAGTGAGAACACTGAAGCTTTCTTT
TRBJ2-3	TRBV20-1	NA	NA	CSASTSGRVTDTQYF	TGCAGTGCTAGTACAAGTGGGCGGGTCACAGATACGCAGTATTTT
TRBJ1-1	TRBV7-2	NA	NA	CASSLVPDINTEAFF	TGTGCCAGCAGCTTAGTTCCGGACATCAACACTGAAGCTTTCTTT
TRBJ2-3	TRBV28	NA	NA	CASSRRDFADTQYF	TGTGCCAGCAGCAGACGGGACTTCGCAGATACGCAGTATTTT
TRBJ2-2	TRBV19	NA	NA	CASSTQVTGELFF	TGTGCCAGTAGTACCCAGGTTACCGGGGAGCTGTTTTTT
TRBJ1-2	TRBV5-1	NA	NA	CASSLERVYGYTF	TGCGCCAGCAGCTTGGAGCGGGTTTATGGCTACACCTTC
TRBJ2-2	TRBV6-5	TRBD1	few	CASSYVTGVTGELFF	TGTGCCAGCAGTTACGTTACAGGGGTTACCGGGGAGCTGTTTTTT
TRBJ2-5	TRBV5-1	TRBD1	NA	CASSSDRGREETQYF	TGCGCCAGCAGCTCGGACAGGGGGCGCGAGGAGACCCAGTACTTC
TRBJ2-5	TRBV7-2	NA	few	CASSPGWGLQETQYF	TGTGCCAGCAGCCCAGGGTGGGGCCTCCAAGAGACCCAGTACTTC
TRBJ1-6	TRBV15	TRBD1	NA	CATSGWDSPDNSPLHF	TGTGCCACCAGCGGGTGGGACAGTCCAGATAATTCACCCCTCCACTTT
TRBJ2-3	TRBV30	NA	once	CAWSVSNTDTQYF	TGTGCCTGGAGTGTATCTAACACAGATACGCAGTATTTT
TRBJ2-1	TRBV6-2/TRBV6-3	TRBD2	NA	CASSRRGSGDREQFF	TGTGCCAGCAGCCGCCGGGGTAGCGGGGATCGGGAGCAGTTCTTC
TRBJ1-1	TRBV19	NA	NA	CASRQRMNTEAFF	TGTGCCAGTAGACAGAGAATGAACACTGAAGCTTTCTTT
TRBJ1-2	TRBV6-6	NA	NA	CASSNTGRHGYTF	TGTGCCAGCAGCAACACCGGGAGGCATGGCTACACCTTC
TRBJ2-2	TRBV5-1	NA	NA	CASSSAGVAGELFF	TGCGCCAGCAGCTCCGCCGGGGTCGCCGGGGAGCTGTTTTTT
TRBJ1-1	TRBV28	TRBD1	NA	CASSTGVRNTEAFF	TGTGCCAGCAGTACAGGGGTGAGGAACACTGAAGCTTTCTTT
TRBJ2-7	TRBV4-3	NA	NA	CASSQDSRREVYEQYF	TGCGCCAGCAGCCAAGATAGCAGGAGGGAGGTCTACGAGCAGTACTTC
TRBJ1-4	TRBV7-8	NA	NA	CASSYTGRTNEKLFF	TGTGCCAGCAGTTATACAGGGAGAACTAATGAAAAACTGTTTTTT
TRBJ1-5	TRBV6-5	NA	few	CASSYSAGPNQPQHF	TGTGCCAGCAGTTACTCGGCGGGTCCCAATCAGCCCCAGCATTTT
TRBJ2-1	TRBV21-1	NA	NA	CASTKRQGGQFF	TGTGCCAGCACGAAACGACAGGGTGGTCAGTTCTTC
TRBJ2-5	TRBV4-2	TRBD1	NA	CASSQEGHRGPGTQYF	TGTGCCAGCAGCCAAGAAGGGCACAGGGGGCCGGGAACCCAGTACTTC
TRBJ1-1	TRBV28	NA	once	CASRQGGTEAFF	TGTGCCAGCAGGCAGGGAGGCACTGAAGCTTTCTTT
TRBJ2-3	TRBV7-2	TRBD2	NA	CASSRTSGQADTQYF	TGTGCCAGCAGCCGGACTAGCGGGCAAGCGGATACGCAGTATTTT
TRBJ2-3	TRBV6-5	TRBD1	NA	CASRETTGPTDTQYF	TGTGCCAGCAGAGAGACGACAGGGCCCACAGATACGCAGTATTTT